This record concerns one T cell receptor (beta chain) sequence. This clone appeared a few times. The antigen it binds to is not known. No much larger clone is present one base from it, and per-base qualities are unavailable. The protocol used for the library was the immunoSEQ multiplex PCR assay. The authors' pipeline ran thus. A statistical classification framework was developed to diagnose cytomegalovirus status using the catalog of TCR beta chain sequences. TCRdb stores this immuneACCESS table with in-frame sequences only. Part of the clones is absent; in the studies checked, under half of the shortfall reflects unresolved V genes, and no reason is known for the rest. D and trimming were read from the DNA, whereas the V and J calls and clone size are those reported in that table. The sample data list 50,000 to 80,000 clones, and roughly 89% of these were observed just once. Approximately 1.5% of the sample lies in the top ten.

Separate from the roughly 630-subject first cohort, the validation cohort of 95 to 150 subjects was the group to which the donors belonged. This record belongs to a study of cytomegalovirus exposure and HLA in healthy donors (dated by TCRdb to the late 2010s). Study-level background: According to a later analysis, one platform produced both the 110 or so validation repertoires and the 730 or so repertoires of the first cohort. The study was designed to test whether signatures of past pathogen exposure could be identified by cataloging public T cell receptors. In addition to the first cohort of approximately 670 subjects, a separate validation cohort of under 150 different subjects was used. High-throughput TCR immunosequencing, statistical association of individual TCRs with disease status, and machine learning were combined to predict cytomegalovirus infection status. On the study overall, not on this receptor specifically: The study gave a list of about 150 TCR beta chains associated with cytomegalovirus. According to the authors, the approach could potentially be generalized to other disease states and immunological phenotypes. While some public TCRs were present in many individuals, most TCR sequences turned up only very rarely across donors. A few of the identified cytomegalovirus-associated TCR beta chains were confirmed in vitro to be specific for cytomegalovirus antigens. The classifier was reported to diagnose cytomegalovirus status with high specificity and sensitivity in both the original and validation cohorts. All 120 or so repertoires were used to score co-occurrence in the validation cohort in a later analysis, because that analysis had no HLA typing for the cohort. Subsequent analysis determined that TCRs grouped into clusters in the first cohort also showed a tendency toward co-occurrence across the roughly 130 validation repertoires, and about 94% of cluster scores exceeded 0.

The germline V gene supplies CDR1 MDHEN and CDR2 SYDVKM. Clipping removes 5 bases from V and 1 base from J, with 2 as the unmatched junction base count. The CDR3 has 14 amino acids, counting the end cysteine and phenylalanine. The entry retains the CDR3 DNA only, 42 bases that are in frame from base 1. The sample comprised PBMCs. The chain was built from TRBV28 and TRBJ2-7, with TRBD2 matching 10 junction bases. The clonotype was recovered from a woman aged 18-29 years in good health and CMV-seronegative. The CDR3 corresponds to CASSRTSGSYEQYF. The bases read TGTGCCAGCAGTAGGACTAGCGGATCCTACGAGCAGTACTTC.